Below, 30 T cell receptor beta chains from the same sample are listed, as sequenced in a study of blood T cell repertoires in COVID-19 (dated by TCRdb to the early 2020s). Libraries were constructed by the immunoSEQ multiplex PCR assay. TCRdb mirrors the immuneACCESS table, restricted to in-frame sequences. Some clones are absent from its copies; in checked studies, under half trace to an unresolved V gene, and the reason for the others is unknown. The sample data list some 94,000 clones, and about four fifths of these were observed just once. The ten most abundant clones make up around 2% of the sample. The sample taken for sequencing was peripheral blood. The receptors originated from a man aged 65 to 79 with active or convalescent COVID-19.

The chain recombines TRBV6-6 with TRBJ1-1; no clear D. This CDR3 region has 15 residues. Trimming removed 2 bases at V and 0 bases at J, with 10 bases between. CDR1 and CDR2 (germline): MNHNY, SVGAGI (reference sequence). DNA for the CDR3: TGTGCCAGCAGTTACGAGGTCGGATTGAACACTGAAGCTTTCTTT. Translated, it gives CASSYEVGLNTEAFF.

The CDR3 reads CASSPNSPTGKGNYGYTF. CDR3 sequence (DNA): TGTGCCAGCAGTCCAAATTCCCCGACAGGGAAGGGTAACTATGGCTACACCTTC. This rearrangement joins TRBV28 to TRBJ1-2, with 7 bases matching TRBD1. Trimming removed 5 bases from V and 1 base from J; junction bases left unmatched: 16. Germline lookup yields CDR1 MDHEN and CDR2 SYDVKM. This CDR3 contains 18 residues.

The gene calls are TRBV7-9 and TRBJ1-5; 7 nucleotides match TRBD1. The CDR3 sequence is 16 residues long. After removal of 1 base from V and 4 bases from J, the junction contained 7 bases not matched to a gene. Germline V gene data show CDR1 as SEHNR and CDR2 as FQNEAQ (reference sequence). The CDR3 loop reads CASSLGAGGTNQPQHF. In DNA form, the CDR3 reads TGTGCCAGCAGCTTAGGGGCAGGGGGGACGAATCAGCCCCAGCATTTT.

This clone has more than one count but fewer than ten. The chain combines TRBV5-4 with TRBJ1-3; D may be TRBD1 (5 bases). The CDR3 runs to 15 residues. With 3 bases removed from V and 0 bases from J, the gap between germline ends came to 10 bases. Germline assignment: CDR1 SGHNT and CDR2 YYREEE (reference sequence). The CDR3 loop reads CASSSPQGSGNTIYF. CDR3 DNA: TGTGCCAGCAGCTCGCCGCAGGGCTCTGGAAACACCATATATTTT.

This chain connects TRBV19 to TRBJ1-5, with D maybe TRBD1 (6 bases). The germline V gene has CDR1 LNHDA and CDR2 SQIVND (reference sequence). The CDR3 is made up of 16 amino acids. The ends were cut back, 3 bases at V and 0 bases at J, with 12 bases in the middle. The CDR3 protein is CASSIGQHNSNQPQHF. The CDR3 nucleotides read TGTGCCAGTAGTATTGGACAGCATAATAGCAATCAGCCCCAGCATTTT.

J is TRBJ1-4 and V is TRBV7-2; D possibly corresponds to TRBD1 (5 bases). Germline CDR1 and CDR2: SGHTA and FQGNSA. The V gene lost 2 bases and the J gene lost 3 bases, with 16 bases spanning the gap. The CDR3 has 17 residues. CDR3 loop: CASSLLPPGGPNEKLFF. CDR3 nucleotide sequence: TGTGCCAGCAGCTTACTACCCCCGGGGGGACCTAATGAAAAACTGTTTTTT.

The chain recombines TRBV3-1 (or the pseudogene TRBV3-2) with TRBJ2-3, with 14 nucleotides matching TRBD2. The germline CDR1 and CDR2 sequences are LGHDT and YNNKEL (reference sequence). J gave up 3 bases and V 5 bases, and 13 bases lay outside the gene matches. The CDR3 spans 19 residues. Written as DNA, the CDR3 is TGTGCCAGCAGCTCGCTGAGACTAGCGGGGGGGCCAGGGACAGATACGCAGTATTTT. Translating gives CASSSLRLAGGPGTDTQYF.

This chain joins TRBV27 and TRBJ1-5; a possible D gene is TRBD1 (6 bases). From germline, CDR1 is MNHEY and CDR2 SMNVEV (reference sequence). This CDR3 is 13 amino acids long. V lost 2 bases and J lost 5, with 7 bases in between. This CDR3 reads CASSLNRDQPQHF. CDR3 nucleotide sequence: TGTGCCAGCAGTTTAAACAGGGATCAGCCCCAGCATTTT.

This rearrangement joins TRBV5-6 to TRBJ2-7; TRBD2 agrees at 9 bases. Trimming removed 10 bases from V and 1 base from J; junction bases left unmatched: 15. Germline CDR1 SGHDT, CDR2 YYEEEE. This CDR3 spans 16 amino acids. The CDR3 spells CARRGGGLRLSYEQYF. The CDR3 DNA reads TGTGCCCGCCGCGGGGGGGGACTGAGGCTGTCCTACGAGCAGTACTTC.

This sequence joins TRBV30 and TRBJ2-5; possibly TRBD2 for D (6 bases). Germline lookup yields CDR1 GTSNPN and CDR2 SVGIG (reference sequence). The CDR3 has 12 residues. The V end was cut by 3 bases, the J end by 4 bases, with 9 bases between. CDR3 in DNA: TGTGCCTGGAGAGACGGGGGAGAGACCCAGTACTTC. This sequence encodes CAWRDGGETQYF.

V is TRBV6-5 and J is TRBJ1-1; 9 positions agree with TRBD1. The CDR3 has 13 residues. Trimming at V came to 8 bases and at J to 11 bases, leaving 12 bases not matched to a gene. The V gene's germline CDR1 is MNHEY and CDR2 SVGAGI. For the CDR3, the DNA is TGTGCCAGCCAGGGGACAGGGAAATCTTCGGCTTTCTTT. It encodes CASQGTGKSSAFF.

V and J are TRBV9 and TRBJ2-1; TRBD2 aligns across 10 bases. Trimming cost V 1 base and J 10 bases; bases outside gene matches: 5. Germline V gene lookup returns CDR1 SGDLS and CDR2 YYNGEE. The CDR3 is 14 residues long. CDR3 bases: TGTGCCAGCAGCGTATTGCCTAGCGGGGGAGAGCAGTTCTTC. It yields the protein CASSVLPSGGEQFF.

The sample holds a few counts of this clone. J is TRBJ2-5 and V is TRBV2; tentative D call: TRBD2 (7 bases). Trimming took 6 bases from V and 5 from J, leaving 13 bases between them. CDR1 SNHLY and CDR2 FYNNEI come from the germline V gene. The CDR3 totals 13 residues. DNA for the CDR3: TGTGCCAGCAGAGGGACGGGGGGCGAGACCCAGTACTTC. Its translation: CASRGTGGETQYF.

The rearrangement links TRBV5-4 to TRBJ2-2, with 7 nucleotides matching TRBD2. This CDR3 is built from 19 residues. The junction had 17 bases not matched to a gene; V was cut back by 0 bases and J by 6 bases. CDR1 is SGHNT and CDR2 is YYREEE in the germline V gene (reference sequence). The CDR3 DNA sequence: TGTGCCAGCAGCTTGGCCGGGAATGTTTTCGGGGGGAGCCCCGGGGAGCTGTTTTTT. Its protein product is CASSLAGNVFGGSPGELFF.

The chain has TRBV5-1 and TRBJ2-5; TRBD1 matches at 8 bases. This CDR3 comprises 16 residues. CDR1 is SGHRS, CDR2 YFSETQ, per germline. V was clipped by 0 bases and J by 4 bases; unmatched bases: 8. The CDR3 coding sequence is TGCGCCAGCAGCTTGGAAGGGCAGGGGGCGGGAGAGACCCAGTACTTC. Its translation is CASSLEGQGAGETQYF.

V usage is TRBV6-1 and J usage is TRBJ2-7; TRBD1 aligns across 8 bases. With V trimmed by 1 base and J by 3 bases, 2 bases remained unmatched. CDR1 is MNHNS and CDR2 is SASEGT in the germline V gene. The CDR3 is 14 amino acids. The CDR3 DNA follows: TGTGCCAGCAGTGAAGGACAGGGGTTCTACGAGCAGTACTTC. Translating gives CASSEGQGFYEQYF.

Remarks on this clone: One end of the junction is discordant with germline, which a read error may explain. The chain couples TRBV18 to TRBJ2-5; tentative D call: TRBD2 (6 bases). Germline V gene sequence: CDR1 KGHSH, CDR2 LQKENI. CDR3 length: 13 amino acids. In DNA form, the CDR3 reads TGTGCCAGCTCACCACAGGGTCGGGAGACCCATTACTTC. This gives the protein CASSPQGRETHYF.

The gene calls are TRBV28 and TRBJ1-2, with TRBD1 as a possible D gene (6 bases). CDR3 size: 15 residues. Germline CDR1 reads MDHEN; CDR2 reads SYDVKM. V was shortened by 3 bases and J by 4 bases, with 15 bases between the two germline ends. CDR3 residues: CASSLGQGKTYGYTF. For the CDR3, the DNA is TGTGCCAGCAGTTTGGGGCAGGGGAAGACCTATGGCTACACCTTC.

The rearrangement links TRBV7-3 to TRBJ1-1; tentatively, D is TRBD1 (5 bases). Germline CDR1 and CDR2: SGHTA and FQGTGA. V was trimmed by 1 base and J by 12 bases, leaving 15 bases between them. This CDR3 contains 13 residues. The CDR3 DNA reads TGTGCCAGCAGCTTAATCAAGGAGGGGCGGACTTTCTTT. This sequence encodes CASSLIKEGRTFF.

The V gene is TRBV19, the J gene TRBJ1-2, with TRBD1 matching 8 bases. V was pared by 2 bases and J by 4 bases, with 9 bases of the junction left unmatched. The germline V gene encodes CDR1 LNHDA and CDR2 SQIVND (reference sequence). This CDR3 is built from 16 residues. CDR3 bases: TGTGCCAGTAGTATACCCGGGACAGGAGCTCCCTATGGCTACACCTTC. Translation gives CASSIPGTGAPYGYTF.

V and J are TRBV6-5 and TRBJ1-2, with 9 nucleotides matching TRBD1. The CDR3 consists of 14 residues. Germline CDR1 and CDR2: MNHEY and SVGAGI. V gave up 2 bases and J gave up 6 bases; unmatched junction bases: 4. CDR3 DNA: TGTGCCAGCAGTTACCAGACAGGGGGGAATGGCTACACCTTC. Residues: CASSYQTGGNGYTF.

V gene TRBV29-1 combines with J gene TRBJ2-5; no definite D call. The germline V and J ends were trimmed by 2 bases and 3 bases, with 4 bases remaining between them. This CDR3 is built from 11 residues. Germline V CDR1 and CDR2: SQVTM, ANQGSEA. The CDR3 protein is CSVETKETQYF. The DNA for the CDR3 is TGCAGCGTTGAAACAAAAGAGACCCAGTACTTC.

The V gene is TRBV7-9, the J gene TRBJ2-1; the match to TRBD2 covers 11 bases. In germline, CDR1 is SEHNR, CDR2 FQNEAQ (reference sequence). This CDR3 is built from 17 residues. V lost 3 bases, J lost 0 bases, and 4 bases stayed unmatched. CDR3: CASSFLAGGSSYNEQFF. Written as DNA, the CDR3 is TGTGCCAGCAGCTTTCTAGCGGGGGGCAGCTCCTACAATGAGCAGTTCTTC.

V usage is TRBV5-1 and J usage is TRBJ1-1; perhaps TRBD1 as D (5 bases). CDR1 and CDR2 from the germline V gene are SGHRS and YFSETQ. The CDR3 is 14 residues long. V lost 1 base and J 2 bases, leaving 9 bases between the germline ends. The CDR3, as DNA: TGCGCCAGCAGCTTGAATGACAGAAACACTGAAGCTTTCTTT. It codes for CASSLNDRNTEAFF.

The chain links TRBV5-1 to TRBJ1-1; 7 nucleotides match TRBD1. J gave up 4 bases and V 1 base, and 4 bases lay outside the gene matches. Looked up from germline, CDR1 is SGHRS and CDR2 is YFSETQ. The CDR3 spans 14 residues. Here the CDR3 reads CASSLIAGGTEAFF. In nucleotides, the CDR3 is TGCGCCAGCAGCTTGATCGCAGGGGGCACTGAAGCTTTCTTT.

The chain has TRBV19 and TRBJ1-4; D is perhaps TRBD1 (6 bases). The CDR3 sequence is 15 residues long. Germline CDR1 LNHDA, CDR2 SQIVND (reference sequence). The V gene lost 5 bases and the J gene lost 4 bases, with 14 bases spanning the gap. The CDR3 reads CASSSLTGNNEKLFF. CDR3 DNA sequence: TGTGCCAGTAGTTCACTGACAGGAAATAATGAAAAACTGTTTTTT.

The CDR3 reads CASSSGGARDTQYF. The CDR3, as DNA: TGTGCCAGCAGCTCCGGTGGCGCGCGGGATACGCAGTATTTT. This chain connects TRBV13 to TRBJ2-3; D not certain. The CDR3 totals 14 residues. CDR1 and CDR2 from the germline V gene are PRHDT and FYEKMQ (reference sequence). V was clipped by 4 bases and J by 6 bases, with 14 bases between them.

This clone was seen a handful of times. The V gene is TRBV2, the J gene TRBJ1-4; TRBD1 is a possible D gene (5 bases). Trimming took 5 bases from V and 5 from J, leaving 18 bases between them. This CDR3 spans 16 amino acids. CDR1 is SNHLY and CDR2 is FYNNEI in the germline V gene. The CDR3 region has the DNA TGTGCCAGCAGTATGTGGCAGGGAGGTGTGAATGAAAAACTGTTTTTT. Its translation is CASSMWQGGVNEKLFF.

The rearrangement joins TRBV5-1 to TRBJ2-1; maybe TRBD2 (6 bases). This CDR3 contains 17 residues. Trimming stripped 1 base from V and 0 bases from J, with 14 bases between. Germline CDR1 and CDR2: SGHRS and YFSETQ. The CDR3, as DNA: TGCGCCAGCAGCTTGAACAAGGCGGGGAGCTCCTACAATGAGCAGTTCTTC. Translated: CASSLNKAGSSYNEQFF.

V gene TRBV5-1 combines with J gene TRBJ1-1, with D unclear. With 4 bases removed from V and 0 bases from J, the gap between germline ends came to 10 bases. The germline V gene has CDR1 SGHRS and CDR2 YFSETQ. CDR3 length: 14 residues. This CDR3 reads CASSPSLMNTEAFF. CDR3 DNA sequence: TGCGCCAGCAGCCCCAGTCTCATGAACACTGAAGCTTTCTTT. The variable domain in full, completed from reference TRBV5-1 and TRBJ1-1, reads KAGVTQTPRYLIKTRGQQVTLSCSPISGHRSVSWYQQTPGQGLQFLFEYFSETQRNKGNFPGRFSGRQFSNSRSEMNVSTLELGDSALYLCASSPSLMNTEAFFGQGTRLTVV.